This T cell receptor (beta chain) comes out of a study of graft-versus-host responses after intestinal transplantation. At the level of the study: Every recipient underwent anti-thymocyte globulin induction, then tacrolimus and steroids for 3 to 4 years. Whole-study results and caveats: Allografts carried high graft-versus-host to host-versus-graft clonal ratios in patients having graft-donor T cell macrochimerism. Early declines in HvG clones that occurred post-transplant were associated with peak circulating GvH clone levels.

TCRdb keeps only in-frame clones here, not all; method: immunoSEQ multiplex PCR. The sample records under 45,000 clones, more than 85% being singletons. In regard to this clone: What it binds is not known.

The sequence derives from a human patient who received an intestinal transplant, so some T cells may come from the graft donor. The source material was PBMCs, sampled 700 to 850 days after intestinal transplantation.

CDR3 region: CASSLGLAGLTDTQYF. CDR3 DNA: TGTGCCAGCAGCTTGGGACTAGCGGGACTCACAGATACGCAGTATTTT. The chain links TRBV7-3 to TRBJ2-3, with TRBD2 matching over 13 bases. CDR3 length: 16 residues. The V gene end was trimmed by 3 bases and the J gene end by 2 bases; junction bases not matched to a gene: 2. Looked up from germline, CDR1 is SGHTA and CDR2 is FQGTGA.